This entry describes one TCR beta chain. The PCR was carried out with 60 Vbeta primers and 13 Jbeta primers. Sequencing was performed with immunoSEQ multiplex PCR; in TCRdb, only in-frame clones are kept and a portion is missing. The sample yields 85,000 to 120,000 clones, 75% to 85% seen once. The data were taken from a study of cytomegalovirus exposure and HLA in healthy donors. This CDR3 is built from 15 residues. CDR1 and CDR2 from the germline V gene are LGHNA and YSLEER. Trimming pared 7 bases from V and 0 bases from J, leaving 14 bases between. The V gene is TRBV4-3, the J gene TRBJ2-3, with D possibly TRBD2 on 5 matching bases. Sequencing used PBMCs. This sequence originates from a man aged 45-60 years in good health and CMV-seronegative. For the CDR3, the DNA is TGCGCCAGCACCCTTCGTGAGGGTAGCACAGATACGCAGTATTTT. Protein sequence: CASTLREGSTDTQYF.